These 30 T cell receptor beta chains share one sample of origin, sequenced in a study of glioma-infiltrating T cells after dendritic cell vaccination. The table came from immunoSEQ multiplex PCR; TCRdb's copy has only in-frame clones and leaves some out. The sample comprises approximately 110,000 clones, 90% of which are singletons, and 2.7% rests with the top ten. Time point described: after dendritic cell vaccination, including at tumor progression/relapse. Sequencing used blood, obtained after dendritic cell vaccination. The source of these receptors is a human donor with glioblastoma.

The chain couples TRBV7-3 to TRBJ2-2; tentatively, D is TRBD1 (6 bases). Trimming removed 5 bases at V and 2 bases at J, with 9 bases between. There are 14 residues in the CDR3. Germline V gene lookup returns CDR1 SGHTA and CDR2 FQGTGA. CDR3 sequence reads: CASSQTGNTGELFF. CDR3 DNA: TGTGCCAGCAGCCAGACAGGCAACACCGGGGAGCTGTTTTTT.

The chain couples TRBV27 to TRBJ1-6, with D perhaps matching TRBD1 (5 bases). The germline V gene has CDR1 MNHEY and CDR2 SMNVEV (reference sequence). The length of the CDR3 is 17 residues. V lost 7 bases and J 4 bases, leaving 20 bases between the germline ends. The CDR3 DNA sequence: TGTGCCAGCAATTTCACCCAAAGACAGACGTATAATTCACCCCTCCACTTT. It codes for CASNFTQRQTYNSPLHF.

This chain links TRBV1 with TRBJ2-1; the listed D gene, TRBD2, was not tested against the DNA. TRBV1 has pseudogene status. The CDR3 consists of 17 residues. In nucleotides, the CDR3 is TGCACCAGTAACCCTAGGCCAGAGCGGGGGCCTTACAATGAGCAGTTCTTC. It codes for CTSNPRPERGPYNEQFF.

This clone was seen just once. The chain is built from TRBV2 and TRBJ2-1; D remains ambiguous. The CDR3 consists of 11 residues. V lost 3 bases to trimming and J lost 12 bases, with 9 bases between them. CDR1 and CDR2 (germline): SNHLY, FYNNEI. The CDR3 bases are TGTGCCAGCAGTGATGGAGAAGTGCAGTTCTTC. Protein: CASSDGEVQFF.

The chain carries TRBV7-6 and TRBJ2-3; maybe TRBD1 (5 bases). The CDR3 spans 13 residues. Trimming removed 4 bases from V and 4 bases from J, with 9 bases in between. The germline V gene has CDR1 SGHVS and CDR2 FNYEAQ. For the CDR3, the DNA is TGTGCCAGCAGCTCTGGCAGGGCAGATACGCAGTATTTT. Translating it yields CASSSGRADTQYF.

This rearrangement joins TRBV5-1 to TRBJ2-7, with 8 nucleotides matching TRBD1. Per germline, CDR1 SGHRS and CDR2 YFSETQ. V lost 0 bases, J lost 7 bases, and 9 bases stayed unmatched. There are 15 residues in the CDR3. CDR3 sequence: CASSLAEDRGREQYF. In DNA form, the CDR3 reads TGCGCCAGCAGCTTGGCCGAAGACAGGGGTAGAGAGCAGTACTTC.

This chain uses TRBV7-6 with TRBJ2-3; D unresolved. The CDR3 is made up of 15 amino acids. V was shortened by 6 bases and J by 5 bases, with 18 bases between the two germline ends. Germline lookup yields CDR1 SGHVS and CDR2 FNYEAQ. CDR3 amino acids: CASSSSEAYQDTQYF. The CDR3, as DNA: TGTGCCAGCAGTTCCTCCGAGGCATATCAAGATACGCAGTATTTT.

J is TRBJ1-4 and V is TRBV2; 7 bases map to TRBD1. Germline CDR1 is SNHLY and CDR2 is FYNNEI. J was trimmed by 7 bases and V by 7 bases; bases with no gene match: 6. CDR3 length equals 13 residues. As DNA, the CDR3 is TGTGCCAGCATAGGGGCAGGGGGTGAAAAACTGTTTTTT. Protein sequence: CASIGAGGEKLFF.

This chain connects TRBV6-6 to TRBJ2-5; 8 bases are a match to TRBD2. V dropped 6 bases and J dropped 5; count of bases not matched to a gene: 5. CDR1 is MNHNY, CDR2 SVGAGI, per germline (reference sequence). The CDR3 is made up of 13 amino acids. CDR3 residues: CASSPGLAETQYF. The CDR3 bases are TGTGCCAGCAGCCCTGGACTAGCCGAGACCCAGTACTTC.

The sample holds one count of this clone. This sequence joins TRBV10-1 and TRBJ2-3; 11 positions match TRBD2. Germline CDR1 WNHNN, CDR2 SYGVQD (reference sequence). V shed 6 bases, J shed 2 bases, and the junction held 7 bases outside the gene matches. The CDR3 sequence is 16 residues long. The CDR3 DNA follows: TGCGCCAGCAGCGCCGGGACTAGCGGTTACACAGATACGCAGTATTTT. This gives the protein CASSAGTSGYTDTQYF.

The chain joins TRBV18 to TRBJ1-2, with no clear D. Germline lookup yields CDR1 KGHSH and CDR2 LQKENI. There are 14 residues in the CDR3. V gave up 0 bases and J gave up 8 bases, with 13 bases separating them. DNA of the CDR3: TGTGCCAGCTCACCACCCTCGAGGACGGGAGGCTACACCTTC. Translating it yields CASSPPSRTGGYTF.

The chain links TRBV29-1 to TRBJ2-3; TRBD1 aligns across 8 bases. CDR1 is SQVTM and CDR2 is ANQGSEA in the germline V gene. J gave up 0 bases and V 6 bases, and 5 bases lay outside the gene matches. This CDR3 comprises 14 residues. The CDR3 DNA is TGCAGCGTCAGGACAGGGTCAAGCACAGATACGCAGTATTTT. Its translation: CSVRTGSSTDTQYF.

V gene TRBV5-1 combines with J gene TRBJ2-3; 7 bases fit TRBD2. Germline CDR1 is SGHRS and CDR2 is YFSETQ. V dropped 0 bases and J dropped 0; count of bases not matched to a gene: 1. The CDR3 is 15 amino acids. This chain's CDR3 is CASSLGRGSTDTQYF. CDR3 sequence (DNA): TGCGCCAGCAGCTTGGGGCGGGGGAGCACAGATACGCAGTATTTT. Full variable domain (outside the CDR3, taken from reference TRBV5-1 and TRBJ2-3): KAGVTQTPRYLIKTRGQQVTLSCSPISGHRSVSWYQQTPGQGLQFLFEYFSETQRNKGNFPGRFSGRQFSNSRSEMNVSTLELGDSALYLCASSLGRGSTDTQYFGPGTRLTVL.

The table lists this clone with a count of one. V usage is TRBV9 and J usage is TRBJ2-1, with D perhaps matching TRBD2 (5 bases). CDR1 SGDLS and CDR2 YYNGEE come from the germline V gene. Trimming cost V 4 bases and J 3 bases, with 17 bases left between them. The CDR3 runs 16 residues. The CDR3 DNA follows: TGTGCCAGCAGCCCAGGACCAGCGGACCGCTACAATGAGCAGTTCTTC. This encodes CASSPGPADRYNEQFF.

In this sample, this clone turned up once. CDR3 protein: CASSVRLAGVLLNEQFF. DNA for the CDR3: TGCGCCAGCAGCGTCCGACTAGCGGGAGTACTACTCAATGAGCAGTTCTTC. This chain connects TRBV5-1 to TRBJ2-1; 12 bases map to TRBD2. This CDR3 region has 17 residues. The V gene's germline CDR1 is SGHRS and CDR2 YFSETQ. J lost 6 bases, V lost 4 bases, and 11 bases had no gene match.

The rearrangement links TRBV30 to TRBJ1-1; a possible D gene is TRBD1 (6 bases). The germline V gene encodes CDR1 GTSNPN and CDR2 SVGIG (reference sequence). V gave up 2 bases and J gave up 2 bases, with 9 bases separating them. This CDR3 comprises 13 residues. CDR3 in amino acids: CAWSWGLNTEAFF. The CDR3 region has the DNA TGTGCCTGGAGTTGGGGGCTCAACACTGAAGCTTTCTTT. The full variable domain, completed using reference TRBV30 and TRBJ1-1, is SQTIHQWPATLVQPVGSPLSLECTVEGTSNPNLYWYRQAAGRGLQLLFYSVGIGQISSEVPQNLSASRPQDRQFILSSKKLLLSDSGFYLCAWSWGLNTEAFFGQGTRLTVV.

The V call is TRBV7-9, the J call TRBJ2-7; 11 positions match TRBD2. The CDR3 sequence is 17 residues long. V dropped 4 bases and J dropped 2; count of bases not matched to a gene: 10. The V gene's germline CDR1 is SEHNR and CDR2 FQNEAQ (reference sequence). The CDR3 DNA is TGTGCCAGCAGCTCGATCTCCGGGACTAGCGGTACCTACGAGCAGTACTTC. Its translation is CASSSISGTSGTYEQYF.

This clone was seen only once. The CDR3 DNA reads TGTGCCAGCAGCTTTGGCAGGGCGGACTATGGCTACACCTTC. Protein: CASSFGRADYGYTF. The rearrangement joins TRBV5-6 to TRBJ1-2; tentatively, D is TRBD1 (5 bases). V lost 2 bases to trimming and J lost 3 bases, with 11 bases between them. This CDR3 has 14 residues. CDR1 and CDR2 (germline): SGHDT, YYEEEE. The full variable domain, with the rest looked up from reference TRBV5-6 and TRBJ1-2, is DAGVTQSPTHLIKTRGQQVTLRCSPKSGHDTVSWYQQALGQGPQFIFQYYEEEERQRGNFPDRFSGHQFPNYSSELNVNALLLGDSALYLCASSFGRADYGYTFGSGTRLTVV.

The chain has TRBV5-4 and TRBJ1-4; TRBD1 is a possible D gene (6 bases). The CDR3 sequence is 15 residues long. The germline V gene has CDR1 SGHNT and CDR2 YYREEE (reference sequence). The germline V and J ends were trimmed by 0 bases and 6 bases, with 12 bases remaining between them. The CDR3 nucleotides are TGTGCCAGCAGCTTGGAGGCGGGGGCGGATGAAAAACTGTTTTTT. Translation gives CASSLEAGADEKLFF. Looking up the rest from reference TRBV5-4 and TRBJ1-4 gives the full variable domain: ETGVTQSPTHLIKTRGQQVTLRCSSQSGHNTVSWYQQALGQGPQFIFQYYREEENGRGNFPPRFSGLQFPNYSSELNVNALELDDSALYLCASSLEAGADEKLFFGSGTQLSVL.

This rearrangement joins TRBV10-1 to TRBJ2-2; possible D gene TRBD1, 6 bases. Germline V gives CDR1 WNHNN, CDR2 SYGVQD (reference sequence). V was shortened by 7 bases and J by 2 bases, with 20 bases between the two germline ends. The CDR3 consists of 17 residues. CDR3 nucleotide sequence: TGCGCCAGCACCCTCCTGCAGTTGGACAGAAACACCGGGGAGCTGTTTTTT. Encoded protein: CASTLLQLDRNTGELFF.

This clone is judged medium-sized. This chain links TRBV6-4 with TRBJ2-2; weak D call: TRBD1 (5 bases). Germline CDR1 MRHNA, CDR2 SNTAGT. The CDR3 sequence is 14 residues long. The V and J ends lost 4 bases and 3 bases respectively, with 9 bases between them. The CDR3 coding sequence is TGTGCCAGCAGTGCCAGGGCGGACACCGGGGAGCTGTTTTTT. Protein product: CASSARADTGELFF.

V usage is TRBV5-1 and J usage is TRBJ2-2; TRBD1 is a possible D gene (5 bases). V dropped 0 bases and J dropped 7 bases, with 10 bases sitting between them. Germline-derived CDR1 and CDR2 are SGHRS and YFSETQ. This CDR3 comprises 14 residues. The CDR3: CASSLGGADGELFF. The DNA for the CDR3 is TGCGCCAGCAGCTTGGGGGGCGCGGACGGGGAGCTGTTTTTT.

Details on this clone: Its ends do not fully match the called genes, so a read error is possible. The same CDR3 also results from other DNA sequences found in this sample. The V gene is TRBV7-9, the J gene TRBJ1-6, with TRBD1 matching over 8 bases. Germline CDR1 reads SEHNR; CDR2 reads FQNEAQ (reference sequence). This CDR3 spans 15 amino acids. Here the CDR3 reads CASRSQTGEGSPLHF. CDR3 sequence (DNA): TGCGCCAGCAGGTCGCAGACAGGGGAGGGTTCACCCCTCCACTTT.

The rearrangement links TRBV12-5 to TRBJ2-3, with 11 positions matching TRBD2. The trim removed 5 bases at V and 2 bases at J, leaving 6 bases unmatched. Germline assignment: CDR1 LGHNT and CDR2 FRNRAP. This CDR3 is built from 16 residues. The DNA for the CDR3 is TGTGCTAGTGGTGCGACTAGCGGGGCGGTCACAGATACGCAGTATTTT. Protein: CASGATSGAVTDTQYF.

The V gene is TRBV20-1, the J gene TRBJ1-2; no clear D. Germline lookup yields CDR1 DFQATT and CDR2 SNEGSKA (reference sequence). Trimming cost V 2 bases and J 6 bases, with 7 bases left between them. The CDR3 extends over 11 amino acids. The DNA of the CDR3 is TGCAGTGCTAGACGCGGGGATGGCTACACCTTC. Its translation is CSARRGDGYTF.

CDR3 loop: CSVTKAGGRETQYF. In DNA form, the CDR3 reads TGCAGCGTTACTAAAGCGGGAGGGCGGGAGACCCAGTACTTC. The V call is TRBV29-1, the J call TRBJ2-5, with 10 bases matching TRBD2. Germline V gives CDR1 SQVTM, CDR2 ANQGSEA. The CDR3 is 14 residues long. V trimming: 5 bases; J trimming: 5 bases; junction bases outside the gene matches: 8.

The CDR3 bases are TGTGCTAGTGGTGCTGGGCCACAGGGGGCTGAAGCTTTCTTT. This codes for CASGAGPQGAEAFF. J is TRBJ1-1 and V is TRBV12-5; 8 positions agree with TRBD1. This CDR3 contains 14 residues. V trimming: 5 bases; J trimming: 6 bases; junction bases outside the gene matches: 8. Germline CDR1 LGHNT, CDR2 FRNRAP.

The J gene is TRBJ2-7, the V gene TRBV10-3, with 8 nucleotides matching TRBD2. The CDR3 is made up of 15 amino acids. The ends lost 4 bases at V and 0 bases at J; junction bases unmatched: 5. Germline values: CDR1 ENHRY, CDR2 SYGVKD. The CDR3 region is CAISGGAGGSYEQYF. The CDR3 nucleotides read TGTGCCATCAGTGGAGGTGCGGGGGGCTCCTACGAGCAGTACTTC.

V is TRBV7-9 and J is TRBJ2-1; D possibly corresponds to TRBD1 (6 bases). Per the germline V gene, CDR1 is SEHNR and CDR2 is FQNEAQ (reference sequence). There are 13 residues in the CDR3. V was trimmed by 6 bases and J by 4 bases, leaving 10 bases between them. The CDR3 reads CASSFTGYNEQFF. In DNA, the CDR3 is TGTGCCAGCAGTTTTACAGGGTACAATGAGCAGTTCTTC.

The chain joins TRBV5-4 to TRBJ1-2, with D maybe TRBD1 (5 bases). Trimming pared 3 bases from V and 4 bases from J, leaving 10 bases between. The CDR3 spans 13 residues. In germline, CDR1 is SGHNT, CDR2 YYREEE (reference sequence). For the CDR3, the DNA is TGTGCCAGCAGCTCAACAGGATCCTATGGCTACACCTTC. It yields the protein CASSSTGSYGYTF.